This T cell receptor beta chain was identified in a study of shared clonotypes between healthy human individuals. This CDR3 has 14 amino acids. V was pared by 8 bases and J by 5 bases, with 9 bases of the junction left unmatched. Germline values: CDR1 KGHSH, CDR2 LQKENI. It was at deep level that the assay was run. Measured with immunoSEQ multiplex PCR; TCRdb has only the in-frame clones, and not every one. The data show about 2.5 million clones, roughly 92% seen once. The chain has TRBV18 and TRBJ2-4; 7 nucleotides match TRBD1. The TCR sequence derives from a man aged 18 to 30 in good health. Some clones in this sample may be carry-over from other donors' samples. Sequenced input: naive CD4+ T cells from PBMCs. Subset specified: CD45RA+ positively selected. Here the CDR3 DNA reads TGTGCCAGCCGATCGGGACAGTATGAAAACATTCAGTACTTC. Translation: CASRSGQYENIQYF.